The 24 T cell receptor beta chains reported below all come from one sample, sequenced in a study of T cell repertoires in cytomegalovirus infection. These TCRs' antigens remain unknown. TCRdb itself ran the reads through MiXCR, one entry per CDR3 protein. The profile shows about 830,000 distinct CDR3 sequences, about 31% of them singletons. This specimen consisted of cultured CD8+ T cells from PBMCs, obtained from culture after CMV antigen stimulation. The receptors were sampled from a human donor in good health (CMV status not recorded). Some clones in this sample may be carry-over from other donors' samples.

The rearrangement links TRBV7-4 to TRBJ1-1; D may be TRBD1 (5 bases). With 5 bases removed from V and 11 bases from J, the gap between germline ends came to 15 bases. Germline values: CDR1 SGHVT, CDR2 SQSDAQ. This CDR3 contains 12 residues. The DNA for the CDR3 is TGTGCCAGCAGCCTACCAGAGGGGTGGGCTTTCTTT. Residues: CASSLPEGWAFF.

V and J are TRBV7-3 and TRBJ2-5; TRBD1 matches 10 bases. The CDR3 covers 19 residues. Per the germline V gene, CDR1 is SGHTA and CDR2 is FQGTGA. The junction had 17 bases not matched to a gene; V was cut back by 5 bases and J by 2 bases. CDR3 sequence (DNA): TGTGCCAGCAGCCGACAGGGGGCCTTAAGTCCCCCCCAACAAGAGACCCAGTACTTC. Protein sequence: CASSRQGALSPPQQETQYF.

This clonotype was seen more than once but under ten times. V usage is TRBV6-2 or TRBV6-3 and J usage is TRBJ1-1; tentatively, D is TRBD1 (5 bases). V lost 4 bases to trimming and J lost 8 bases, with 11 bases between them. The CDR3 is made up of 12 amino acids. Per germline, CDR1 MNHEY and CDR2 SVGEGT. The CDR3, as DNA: TGTGCCAGCAGTTCCCCCAGGGAGGAAGCTTTCTTT. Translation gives CASSSPREEAFF.

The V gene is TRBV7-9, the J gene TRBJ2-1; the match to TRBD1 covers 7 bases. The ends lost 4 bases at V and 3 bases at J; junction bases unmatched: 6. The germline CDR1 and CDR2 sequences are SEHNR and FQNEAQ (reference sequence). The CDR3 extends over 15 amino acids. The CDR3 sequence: CASSSGQEIYNEQFF. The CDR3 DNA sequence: TGTGCCAGCAGCTCCGGACAGGAGATCTACAATGAGCAGTTCTTC.

In DNA form, the CDR3 reads TGCAGTGCTAGAGACCGGGCAAGGGCCTACGAGCAGTACTTC. Translated: CSARDRARAYEQYF. The chain combines TRBV20-1 with TRBJ2-7; no clear D gene. This CDR3 is 14 amino acids long. The V end lost 0 bases, the J end lost 2 bases, and 11 bases lay between the germline ends. Germline CDR1 is DFQATT and CDR2 is SNEGSKA (reference sequence).

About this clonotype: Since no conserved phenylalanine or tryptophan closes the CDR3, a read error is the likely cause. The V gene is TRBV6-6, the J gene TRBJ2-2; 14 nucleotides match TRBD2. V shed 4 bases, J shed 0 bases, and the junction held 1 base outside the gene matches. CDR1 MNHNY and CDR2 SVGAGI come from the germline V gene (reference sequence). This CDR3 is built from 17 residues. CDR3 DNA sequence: TGTGCCAGCAGTTGGACTAGCGGGGGGCCGAACACCGGGGAGCTGTTTTTG. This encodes CASSWTSGGPNTGELFL.

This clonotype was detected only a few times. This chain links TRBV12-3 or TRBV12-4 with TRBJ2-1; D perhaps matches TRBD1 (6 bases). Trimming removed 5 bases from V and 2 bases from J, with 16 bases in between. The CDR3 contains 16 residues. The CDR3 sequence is CASSPGQRYTYNEQFF. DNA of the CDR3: TGTGCCAGCAGTCCTGGACAGAGATATACCTACAATGAGCAGTTCTTC.

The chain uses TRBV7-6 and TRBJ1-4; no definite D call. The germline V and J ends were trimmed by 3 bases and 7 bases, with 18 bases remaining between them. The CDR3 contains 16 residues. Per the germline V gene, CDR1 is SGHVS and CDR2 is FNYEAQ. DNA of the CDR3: TGTGCCAGCAGCTTGGATCCGAGTTGGCGCAGTGAAAAACTGTTTTTT. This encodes CASSLDPSWRSEKLFF.

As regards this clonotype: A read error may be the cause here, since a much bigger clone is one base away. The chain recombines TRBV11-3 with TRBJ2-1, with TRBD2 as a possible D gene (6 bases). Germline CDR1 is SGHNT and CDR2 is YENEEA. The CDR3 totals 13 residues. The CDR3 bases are TGTGTCAGCAGCTCCACGCCGGGGGATGAGCAGTTCTTC. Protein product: CVSSSTPGDEQFF. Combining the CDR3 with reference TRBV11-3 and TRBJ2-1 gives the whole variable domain EAGVVQSPRYKIIEKKQPVAFWCNPISGHNTLYWYLQNLGQGPELLIRYENEEAVDDSQLPKDRFSAERLKGVDSTLKIQPAELGDSAVYLCVSSSTPGDEQFFGPGTRLTVL.

The CDR3, as DNA: TGTGCCAGCAGTTTAGTCCCCTGGAAAGAGACCCAGTACTTC. Protein product: CASSLVPWKETQYF. This chain joins TRBV27 and TRBJ2-5; unclear D gene. The germline gives CDR1 MNHEY, CDR2 SMNVEV (reference sequence). CDR3 length: 14 residues. V was clipped by 2 bases and J by 3 bases, with 10 bases between them.

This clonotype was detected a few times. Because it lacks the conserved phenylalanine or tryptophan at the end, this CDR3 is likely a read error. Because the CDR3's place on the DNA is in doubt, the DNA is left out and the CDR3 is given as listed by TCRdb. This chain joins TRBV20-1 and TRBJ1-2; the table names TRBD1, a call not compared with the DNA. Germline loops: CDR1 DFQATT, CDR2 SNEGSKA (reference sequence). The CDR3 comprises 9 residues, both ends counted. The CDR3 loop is CSARRPPDN.

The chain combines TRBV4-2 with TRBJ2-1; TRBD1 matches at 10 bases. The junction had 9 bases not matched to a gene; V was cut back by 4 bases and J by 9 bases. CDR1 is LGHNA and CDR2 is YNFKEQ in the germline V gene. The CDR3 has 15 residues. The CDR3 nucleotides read TGTGCCAGCAGCCGAGGGACAGGGGACCATGCTGAGCAGTTCTTC. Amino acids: CASSRGTGDHAEQFF.

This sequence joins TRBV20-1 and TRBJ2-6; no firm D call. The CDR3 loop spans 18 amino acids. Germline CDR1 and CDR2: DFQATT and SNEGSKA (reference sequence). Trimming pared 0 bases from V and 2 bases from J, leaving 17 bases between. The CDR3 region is CSARDQKTASPGANVLTF. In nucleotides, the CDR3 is TGCAGTGCTAGAGATCAGAAGACGGCGAGCCCTGGGGCCAACGTCCTGACTTTC.

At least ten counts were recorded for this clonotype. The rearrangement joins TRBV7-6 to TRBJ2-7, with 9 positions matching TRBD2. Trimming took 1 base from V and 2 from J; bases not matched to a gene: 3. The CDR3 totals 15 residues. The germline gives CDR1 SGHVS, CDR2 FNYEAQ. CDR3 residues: CASSLEAGGPYEQYV. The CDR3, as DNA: TGTGCCAGCAGCTTAGAGGCGGGGGGGCCCTACGAGCAGTACGTC.

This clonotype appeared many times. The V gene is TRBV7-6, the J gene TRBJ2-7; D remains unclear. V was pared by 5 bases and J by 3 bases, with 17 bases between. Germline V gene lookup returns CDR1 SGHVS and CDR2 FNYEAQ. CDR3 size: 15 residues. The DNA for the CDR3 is TGTGCCAGCAGCCCTAAGACCGGTCTTAACTACGAGCAGTACGTC. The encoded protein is CASSPKTGLNYEQYV.

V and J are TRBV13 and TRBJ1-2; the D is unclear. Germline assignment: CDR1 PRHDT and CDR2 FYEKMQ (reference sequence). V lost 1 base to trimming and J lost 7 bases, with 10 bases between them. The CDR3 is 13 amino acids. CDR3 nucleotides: TGTGCCAGCAGCTTAGAAGGGCGAGGTGGCTACACCTTC. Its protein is CASSLEGRGGYTF.

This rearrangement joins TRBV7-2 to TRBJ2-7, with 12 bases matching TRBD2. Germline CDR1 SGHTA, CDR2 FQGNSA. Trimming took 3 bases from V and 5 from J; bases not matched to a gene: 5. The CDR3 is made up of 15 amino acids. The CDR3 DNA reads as TGTGCCAGCAGCTTGTCTAGCGGGGGGGGCCACGAGCAGTACTTC. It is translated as CASSLSSGGGHEQYF.

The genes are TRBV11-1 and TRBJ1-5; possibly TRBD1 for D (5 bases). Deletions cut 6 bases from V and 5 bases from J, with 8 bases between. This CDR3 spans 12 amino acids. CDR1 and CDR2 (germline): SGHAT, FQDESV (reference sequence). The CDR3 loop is CASRQGDQPQHF. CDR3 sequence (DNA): TGTGCCAGCAGACAAGGGGATCAGCCCCAGCATTTT. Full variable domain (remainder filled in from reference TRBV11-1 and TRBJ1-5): EAEVAQSPRYKITEKSQAVAFWCDPISGHATLYWYRQILGQGPELLVQFQDESVVDDSQLPKDRFSAERLKGVDSTLKIQPAELGDSAMYLCASRQGDQPQHFGDGTRLSIL.

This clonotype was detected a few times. CDR3 nucleotides: TGTGCCAGCAGTTCCGGACAGGCCGAGGACAAAAACATTCAGTACTTC. This translates into CASSSGQAEDKNIQYF. The V call is TRBV6-1, the J call TRBJ2-4; 7 bases agree with TRBD1. The germline V gene encodes CDR1 MNHNS and CDR2 SASEGT. The ends lost 5 bases at V and 3 bases at J; junction bases unmatched: 10. The CDR3 extends over 16 amino acids.

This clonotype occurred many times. CDR3 amino acids: CASRGWGRAFF. The CDR3 DNA reads TGCGCCAGTAGGGGGTGGGGACGAGCTTTCTTT. The J gene is TRBJ1-1, the V gene TRBV5-1; perhaps TRBD1 as D (6 bases). Trimming took 8 bases from V and 10 from J, leaving 15 bases between them. The germline gives CDR1 SGHRS, CDR2 YFSETQ. This CDR3 spans 11 amino acids.

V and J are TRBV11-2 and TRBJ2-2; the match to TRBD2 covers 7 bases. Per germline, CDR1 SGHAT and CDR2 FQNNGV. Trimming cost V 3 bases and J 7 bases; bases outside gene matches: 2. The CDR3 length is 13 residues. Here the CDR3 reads CASSLIAGGELFF. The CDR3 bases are TGTGCCAGCAGCTTGATAGCGGGCGGGGAGCTGTTTTTT.

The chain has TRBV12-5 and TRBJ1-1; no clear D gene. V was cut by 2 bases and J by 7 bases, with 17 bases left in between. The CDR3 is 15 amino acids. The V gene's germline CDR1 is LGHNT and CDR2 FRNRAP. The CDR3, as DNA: TGTGCTAGTGGTTTGACAAACAGAGGGTTTGATGAAGCTTTCTTT. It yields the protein CASGLTNRGFDEAFF.

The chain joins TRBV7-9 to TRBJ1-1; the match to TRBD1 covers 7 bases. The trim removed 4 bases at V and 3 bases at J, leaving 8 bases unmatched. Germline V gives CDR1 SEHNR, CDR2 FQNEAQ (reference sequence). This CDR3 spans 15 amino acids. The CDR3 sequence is CASSSAGQAHTEAFF. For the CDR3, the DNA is TGTGCCAGCAGCTCCGCAGGACAGGCCCACACTGAAGCTTTCTTT.

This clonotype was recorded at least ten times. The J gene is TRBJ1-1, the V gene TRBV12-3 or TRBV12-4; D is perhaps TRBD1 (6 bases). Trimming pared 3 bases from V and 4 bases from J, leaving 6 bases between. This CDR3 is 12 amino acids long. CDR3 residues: CASSFRGTEAFF. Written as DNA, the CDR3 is TGTGCCAGCAGTTTCAGGGGCACTGAAGCTTTCTTT.